This section outlines one TCR beta chain sequence together with its context. No cognate antigen has been identified for it. Base-call qualities are not available, and no considerably larger clone is one nucleotide away. V loses 5 bases, J loses 3 bases, and the germline ends lie 21 bases apart. The germline V gene gives CDR1 as SGHNT and CDR2 as YENEEA. The CDR3 runs 17 amino acids, cysteine and phenylalanine included. Only CDR3 DNA remains: 51 bases, in frame from the first base. Library prep was done by the immunoSEQ multiplex PCR assay. This is the immuneACCESS table as TCRdb keeps it, with only in-frame sequences that have V and J called. A part of the clones is gone; compared with another copy, unresolved V genes explain less than half, and the rest is unexplained. This sample gives around 100,000 clones in total; about 96% of them show up just once. The ten largest clonotypes hold approximately 0.38% of the sample.

This entry belongs to a study of technical replicates of blood from several donors (dated by TCRdb to 2017 to 2019). The receptor was isolated from a human donor in good health. The sequencing input was T cells isolated from PBMCs. The chain was built from TRBV11-3 and TRBJ2-3; the D gene is perhaps TRBD2, on 6 matching bases. The CDR3 region: CASSQARGKGLTDTQYF. The DNA is as follows: TGTGCCAGCAGCCAGGCTAGGGGTAAAGGACTAACAGATACGCAGTATTTT.